The 30 T cell receptor beta chains presented below share a single source sample, sequenced in a study of blood T cell repertoires in COVID-19 (dated by TCRdb to the early 2020s). Library construction relied on the immunoSEQ multiplex PCR assay. As stored in TCRdb, this immuneACCESS dataset retains in-frame rearrangements with V and J assigned. A fraction of the clones does not appear; measured against another copy, unresolved V genes explain less than half of the discrepancy, and the remainder lacks a known reason. A total of approximately 230,000 clones appear in this sample, approximately 90% of them only once. Jointly, the top ten make up around 2.2% of the sample. Specimen: peripheral blood. Receptor source: a woman in her thirties or forties who had recovered from COVID-19.

In this sample, this clone turned up once. The V and J genes are TRBV27 and TRBJ2-5; weak D call: TRBD1 (5 bases). Looked up from germline, CDR1 is MNHEY and CDR2 is SMNVEV (reference sequence). CDR3 length: 15 amino acids. The V end was cut by 0 bases, the J end by 0 bases, with 8 bases between. CDR3 sequence (DNA): TGTGCCAGCAGTTTATCTTGGACAAACCAAGAGACCCAGTACTTC. This encodes CASSLSWTNQETQYF.

J is TRBJ1-2 and V is TRBV28; 7 nucleotides line up with TRBD1. This CDR3 comprises 13 residues. The junction had 9 bases not matched to a gene; V was cut back by 6 bases and J by 8 bases. Germline V gene lookup returns CDR1 MDHEN and CDR2 SYDVKM. DNA for the CDR3: TGTGCCAGCAGACCGACAGGGTTGAGGGGCTACACCTTC. It specifies CASRPTGLRGYTF.

The rearrangement joins TRBV30 to TRBJ1-3, with 7 bases that match TRBD1. After removal of 3 bases from V and 0 bases from J, the junction contained 5 bases not matched to a gene. There are 15 residues in the CDR3. Germline CDR1 reads GTSNPN; CDR2 reads SVGIG (reference sequence). The CDR3 DNA is TGTGCCTGGAGGTGGGGACAGAGCTCTGGAAACACCATATATTTT. It encodes CAWRWGQSSGNTIYF.

This clone was observed a few times. This chain joins TRBV6-5 and TRBJ2-7, with D possibly TRBD2 on 6 matching bases. Trimming pared 8 bases from V and 3 bases from J, leaving 17 bases between. The germline V gene has CDR1 MNHEY and CDR2 SVGAGI. The length of the CDR3 is 14 residues. The CDR3 nucleotides read TGTGCCAGCTCCCGGGAAGGAGGGAGCTACGAGCAGTACTTC. Protein: CASSREGGSYEQYF.

The rearrangement joins TRBV15 to TRBJ2-2, with D unclear. This CDR3 is built from 14 residues. Germline CDR1 LNHNV, CDR2 YYDKDF (reference sequence). V was clipped by 0 bases and J by 5 bases, with 7 bases between them. CDR3 nucleotide sequence: TGTGCCACCAGCAGAGATGGCGGAACCGGGGAGCTGTTTTTT. Encoded protein: CATSRDGGTGELFF.

The chain has TRBV7-2 and TRBJ2-7; D is perhaps TRBD2 (5 bases). The CDR3 is made up of 12 amino acids. The V and J ends lost 6 bases and 4 bases respectively, with 10 bases between them. Germline V gene data show CDR1 as SGHTA and CDR2 as FQGNSA. The DNA of the CDR3 is TGTGCCAGCAGTATAACGGGGTACGAGCAGTACTTC. As protein: CASSITGYEQYF. The full variable domain, rest sourced from reference TRBV7-2 and TRBJ2-7, is GAGVSQSPSNKVTEKGKDVELRCDPISGHTALYWYRQSLGQGLEFLIYFQGNSAPDKSGLPSDRFSAERTGGSVSTLTIQRTQQEDSAVYLCASSITGYEQYFGPGTRLTVT.

CDR3 DNA sequence: TGTGCCAGCAGCCGCGAGCGGGGGGACAGCTCCTACGAGCAGTACTTC. Protein: CASSRERGDSSYEQYF. The chain couples TRBV4-2 to TRBJ2-7; TRBD2 matches at 9 bases. The CDR3 covers 16 residues. CDR1 is LGHNA and CDR2 is YNFKEQ in the germline V gene. V lost 4 bases to trimming and J lost 0 bases; unmatched junction nucleotides: 7.

The V call is TRBV6-5, the J call TRBJ2-5; a weak D match, TRBD2 (5 bases). Germline V lookup: CDR1 MNHEY, CDR2 SVGAGI. The CDR3 has 16 residues. V gave up 0 bases and J gave up 5 bases, with 16 bases separating them. The CDR3 sequence: CASSYSAVALKETQYF. The CDR3 coding sequence is TGTGCCAGCAGTTACTCGGCGGTAGCGTTAAAGGAGACCCAGTACTTC.

The chain employs TRBV19 and TRBJ1-1; no reliable D call. Germline assignment: CDR1 LNHDA and CDR2 SQIVND (reference sequence). This CDR3 has 14 residues. V was pared by 5 bases and J by 3 bases, with 13 bases between. The CDR3, as DNA: TGTGCCAGTAGTTGGAGGGATGTGGACACTGAAGCTTTCTTT. This sequence encodes CASSWRDVDTEAFF.

J is TRBJ1-5 and V is TRBV9; D is unresolved. The CDR3 is made up of 17 amino acids. Germline CDR1 and CDR2: SGDLS and YYNGEE. V lost 0 bases to trimming and J lost 7 bases, with 20 bases between them. CDR3: CASSVVYVGALGQPQHF. In nucleotides, the CDR3 is TGTGCCAGCAGCGTAGTGTATGTTGGAGCTCTTGGACAGCCCCAGCATTTT.

The sample holds one count of this clone. This chain connects TRBV6-5 to TRBJ1-2; D is unclear. There are 14 residues in the CDR3. The V gene's germline CDR1 is MNHEY and CDR2 SVGAGI. V lost 6 bases and J 2 bases, leaving 13 bases between the germline ends. CDR3 sequence: CASSDAGENYGYTF. In DNA form, the CDR3 reads TGTGCCAGCAGCGACGCCGGGGAAAACTATGGCTACACCTTC.

V gene TRBV11-3 combines with J gene TRBJ1-2; 10 bases are shared with TRBD1. The V and J ends lost 5 bases and 8 bases, in that order; junction bases with no gene match: 5. Per the germline V gene, CDR1 is SGHNT and CDR2 is YENEEA. The CDR3 is 13 residues long. DNA for the CDR3: TGTGCCAGCAGCCGACAGGGGGCTGAGGGCTACACCTTC. It translates to CASSRQGAEGYTF.

The chain couples TRBV7-6 to TRBJ2-3; 10 nucleotides line up with TRBD1. V dropped 4 bases and J dropped 3; count of bases not matched to a gene: 7. This CDR3 has 16 residues. Germline V CDR1 and CDR2: SGHVS, FNYEAQ. The CDR3 loop reads CASSSVRTGGTDTQYF. As DNA, the CDR3 is TGTGCCAGCAGCTCAGTACGGACAGGGGGTACAGATACGCAGTATTTT.

This chain connects TRBV7-2 to TRBJ1-5; 8 positions agree with TRBD1. The CDR3 spans 14 residues. Germline assignment: CDR1 SGHTA and CDR2 FQGNSA. The V and J ends lost 4 bases and 6 bases, in that order; junction bases with no gene match: 5. In DNA, the CDR3 is TGTGCCAGCAGCTCAGGACAGGGTGGTCAGCCCCAGCATTTT. Encoded protein: CASSSGQGGQPQHF.

The chain combines TRBV28 with TRBJ2-7, with D unresolved. Germline CDR1 and CDR2: MDHEN and SYDVKM. This CDR3 is built from 12 residues. V was cut by 3 bases and J by 6 bases, with 9 bases left in between. Here the CDR3 reads CASSFGRLEQYF. CDR3 in DNA: TGTGCCAGCAGTTTTGGCCGACTCGAGCAGTACTTC.

CDR3 residues: CAISGSTGRGFNSPLHF. For the CDR3, the DNA is TGTGCCATCAGTGGGTCGACCGGCAGGGGGTTCAATTCACCCCTCCACTTT. The rearrangement links TRBV10-3 to TRBJ1-6, with 7 bases fitting TRBD1. Germline-derived CDR1 and CDR2 are ENHRY and SYGVKD. The CDR3 has 17 residues. V lost 4 bases, J lost 7 bases, and 13 bases stayed unmatched.

This clone occurred once. The rearrangement uses TRBV19 and TRBJ1-2; 8 bases align to TRBD1. Trimming cost V 0 bases and J 4 bases; bases outside gene matches: 19. CDR1 is LNHDA and CDR2 is SQIVND in the germline V gene (reference sequence). The CDR3 has 20 amino acids. The CDR3 DNA sequence: TGTGCCAGTAGTATAGATAGCCCCTTGACAGGGGTGGAGGCCGTCTATGGCTACACCTTC. Translating gives CASSIDSPLTGVEAVYGYTF.

This chain links TRBV29-1 with TRBJ2-7; D is undetermined. There are 12 residues in the CDR3. V shed 4 bases and J shed 0 bases, with 7 bases lying between them. Per the germline V gene, CDR1 is SQVTM and CDR2 is ANQGSEA. As DNA, the CDR3 is TGCAGCGTTGGGCAGTCCTCCTACGAGCAGTACTTC. This translates into CSVGQSSYEQYF.

The rearrangement joins TRBV30 to TRBJ2-3; D ambiguous. V shed 4 bases and J shed 0 bases, with 17 bases lying between them. From germline, CDR1 is GTSNPN and CDR2 SVGIG (reference sequence). This CDR3 region has 16 residues. This chain's CDR3 is CAWTEPRSTSTDTQYF. For the CDR3, the DNA is TGTGCCTGGACCGAGCCCCGGAGCACTAGCACAGATACGCAGTATTTT.

The chain's CDR3 is CASSLQASTGELFF. The CDR3, as DNA: TGTGCCAGTAGTTTACAGGCATCGACCGGGGAGCTGTTTTTT. The genes are TRBV19 and TRBJ2-2, with D possibly TRBD1 on 5 matching bases. The CDR3 length is 14 residues. The V gene lost 5 bases and the J gene lost 5 bases, with 12 bases spanning the gap. CDR1 is LNHDA, CDR2 SQIVND, per germline (reference sequence).

V is TRBV5-8 and J is TRBJ2-1, with 7 positions matching TRBD2. Germline loops: CDR1 SGHTS, CDR2 YDEGEE. V shed 3 bases and J 10 bases; nucleotides not matched to a gene: 13. The CDR3 is 15 amino acids. The CDR3 is CASSSRGGPKGEQFF. The CDR3 bases are TGTGCCAGCAGCTCGCGCGGGGGACCCAAGGGAGAGCAGTTCTTC.

This chain connects TRBV19 to TRBJ2-3; D might be TRBD2 (5 bases). The V gene's germline CDR1 is LNHDA and CDR2 SQIVND (reference sequence). This CDR3 region has 14 residues. Trimming stripped 5 bases from V and 4 bases from J, with 13 bases between. The CDR3 reads CASSLTGLPDTQYF. The CDR3 DNA is TGTGCCAGTAGTCTTACCGGACTCCCAGATACGCAGTATTTT.

This chain connects TRBV5-1 to TRBJ2-4; D gene uncertain. This CDR3 contains 13 residues. V gave up 4 bases and J gave up 6 bases, with 11 bases separating them. CDR1 and CDR2 from the germline V gene are SGHRS and YFSETQ. CDR3 protein: CASSVVSGNIQYF. Here the CDR3 DNA reads TGCGCCAGCAGCGTGGTATCGGGAAACATTCAGTACTTC.

This chain links TRBV19 with TRBJ2-3, with TRBD2 matching over 11 bases. This CDR3 region has 15 residues. Germline V gene data show CDR1 as LNHDA and CDR2 as SQIVND (reference sequence). V lost 4 bases, J lost 2 bases, and 2 bases stayed unmatched. The CDR3 DNA follows: TGTGCCAGTAGTAGACTAGCGGGGAACACAGATACGCAGTATTTT. Its protein is CASSRLAGNTDTQYF.

The chain joins TRBV3-1 (or the pseudogene TRBV3-2) to TRBJ2-5, with 8 nucleotides matching TRBD2. The V gene end was trimmed by 6 bases and the J gene end by 2 bases; junction bases not matched to a gene: 14. Looked up from germline, CDR1 is LGHDT and CDR2 is YNNKEL (reference sequence). The CDR3 is made up of 17 amino acids. The CDR3, as DNA: TGTGCCAGCAGTCATAGCGGGAAGGGCCAGTTTCAAGAGACCCAGTACTTC. The encoded protein is CASSHSGKGQFQETQYF.

The chain links TRBV7-3 to TRBJ2-6; D might be TRBD1 (6 bases). Germline V gives CDR1 SGHTA, CDR2 FQGTGA. With 5 bases removed from V and 4 bases from J, the gap between germline ends came to 15 bases. The CDR3 is 16 residues long. The CDR3 here is CASSPDRPGGANVLTF. In nucleotides, the CDR3 is TGTGCCAGCAGCCCAGACAGGCCCGGGGGGGCCAACGTCCTGACTTTC. The variable domain in full, with the rest retrieved from reference TRBV7-3 and TRBJ2-6, is GAGVSQTPSNKVTEKGKYVELRCDPISGHTALYWYRQSLGQGPEFLIYFQGTGAADDSGLPNDRFFAVRPEGSVSTLKIQRTERGDSAVYLCASSPDRPGGANVLTFGAGSRLTVL.

This chain joins TRBV7-2 and TRBJ2-5; no firm D call. Germline CDR1 and CDR2: SGHTA and FQGNSA. Trimming cost V 5 bases and J 2 bases, with 12 bases left between them. This CDR3 comprises 14 residues. The CDR3 here is CASSPHRVQETQYF. The DNA of the CDR3 is TGTGCCAGCAGCCCCCACAGAGTTCAAGAGACCCAGTACTTC.

The gene calls are TRBV6-5 and TRBJ1-5; 7 bases match TRBD1. The CDR3 spans 14 residues. Germline V gives CDR1 MNHEY, CDR2 SVGAGI. V lost 6 bases, J lost 4 bases, and 6 bases stayed unmatched. The CDR3 reads CASSLTGFNQPQHF. As DNA, the CDR3 is TGTGCCAGCAGCCTGACAGGGTTTAATCAGCCCCAGCATTTT.

The chain carries TRBV2 and TRBJ2-4, with a tentative D call TRBD2 (5 bases). V gave up 3 bases and J gave up 0 bases, with 9 bases separating them. In germline, CDR1 is SNHLY, CDR2 FYNNEI. The CDR3 loop spans 15 amino acids. The CDR3 spells CASSDEGLAKNIQYF. The DNA for the CDR3 is TGTGCCAGCAGTGATGAGGGTCTAGCCAAAAACATTCAGTACTTC.

The V call is TRBV5-4, the J call TRBJ2-3; 14 nucleotides match TRBD2. The junction had 9 bases not matched to a gene; V was cut back by 6 bases and J by 0 bases. The V gene's germline CDR1 is SGHNT and CDR2 YYREEE (reference sequence). The CDR3 totals 18 residues. The CDR3 DNA follows: TGTGCCAGCATGGGGTGGGGACTAGCGGGAGACAGCACAGATACGCAGTATTTT. Residues: CASMGWGLAGDSTDTQYF.